A single sample is the source of the 6 T cell receptor beta chains below, sequenced in a study of cytomegalovirus exposure and HLA in healthy donors. In the PCR, 60 Vbeta and 13 Jbeta primers were used. Clones were read by immunoSEQ multiplex PCR, and TCRdb kept only the in-frame ones, dropping some. Here the sample spans around 140,000 clones, about 86% being singletons. Sequenced: PBMCs. The receptors come from a woman in her thirties in good health and CMV-seronegative.

The V call is TRBV7-2, the J call TRBJ2-5; no definite D call. CDR1 is SGHTA and CDR2 is FQGNSA in the germline V gene. The CDR3 is made up of 14 amino acids. V was cut by 1 base and J by 2 bases, with 8 bases left in between. The CDR3 region is CASSLDQVQETQYF. The CDR3 DNA reads TGTGCCAGCAGCTTAGATCAGGTACAAGAGACCCAGTACTTC.

The CDR3 loop reads CASSPPGSNLADTQYF. The CDR3, as DNA: TGTGCCAGCAGCCCCCCCGGGTCTAATCTTGCAGATACGCAGTATTTT. The chain joins TRBV9 to TRBJ2-3; the D is unclear. This CDR3 comprises 16 residues. CDR1 is SGDLS and CDR2 is YYNGEE in the germline V gene. Trimming shortened V by 4 bases and J by 4 bases, and 19 bases separated the two germline ends.

This rearrangement joins TRBV9 to TRBJ2-5; 10 bases map to TRBD2. V trimming: 3 bases; J trimming: 1 base; junction bases outside the gene matches: 3. The CDR3 loop spans 15 amino acids. Germline CDR1 and CDR2: SGDLS and YYNGEE. DNA for the CDR3: TGTGCCAGCAGCGGTAGCGGGGGGATCCAAGAGACCCAGTACTTC. It is translated as CASSGSGGIQETQYF.

The chain uses TRBV28 and TRBJ2-5, with 8 bases lining up with TRBD1. Germline V gene data show CDR1 as MDHEN and CDR2 as SYDVKM. V dropped 4 bases and J dropped 5; count of bases not matched to a gene: 12. The CDR3 length is 16 residues. CDR3 nucleotide sequence: TGTGCCAGCAGTTCCGGGACAGGAACACCGGGCGAGACCCAGTACTTC. As protein: CASSSGTGTPGETQYF. Complete variable domain (other parts from reference TRBV28 and TRBJ2-5): DVKVTQSSRYLVKRTGEKVFLECVQDMDHENMFWYRQDPGLGLRLIYFSYDVKMKEKGDIPEGYSVSREKKERFSLILESASTNQTSMYLCASSSGTGTPGETQYFGPGTRLLVL.

The rearrangement joins TRBV7-2 to TRBJ2-7, with TRBD1 matching over 12 bases. Unmatched junction bases numbered 6, after V lost 2 bases and J lost 4 bases. The CDR3 extends over 16 amino acids. The germline gives CDR1 SGHTA, CDR2 FQGNSA. CDR3 coding DNA: TGTGCCAGCAGCTTACGGCCGGGACAGGGGGCTTACGAGCAGTACTTC. This codes for CASSLRPGQGAYEQYF.

This chain uses TRBV29-1 with TRBJ2-7; 8 bases are a match to TRBD1. The CDR3 runs 14 residues. Germline trimming cut 5 bases from V and 0 bases from J; bases unmatched to any gene: 6. CDR1 SQVTM and CDR2 ANQGSEA come from the germline V gene. The CDR3 nucleotides are TGCAGCGTTCGCGGGACAGGAAGCTCCTACGAGCAGTACTTC. Encoded protein: CSVRGTGSSYEQYF.